This entry concerns a single T cell receptor beta chain. RNA was isolated and reverse transcribed to cDNA, the sequencing template. The protocol was immunoSEQ multiplex PCR, while the TCRdb copy is restricted to in-frame clones and leaves out a portion. The data show about 76,000 clones, with around 66% seen just once and 23% held by the top ten. This sample was taken from a study of CD8+ T cells in alopecia areata. Sample treatment: oral pan-JAK inhibitor, 5-10 mg twice daily. The CDR3 spans 12 residues. Per germline, CDR1 SGHAT and CDR2 FQNNGV. The V and J ends lost 3 bases and 10 bases respectively, with 9 bases between them.

The material was CD8+ T cells sorted from blood, obtained at week 24, from a patient treated with tofacitinib. V gene TRBV11-2 combines with J gene TRBJ2-2, with D uncertain. The receptor was derived from a human donor with alopecia areata. The chain's CDR3 is CASSFWRQELFF. The CDR3 nucleotides read TGTGCCAGCAGCTTTTGGCGGCAGGAGCTGTTTTTT.